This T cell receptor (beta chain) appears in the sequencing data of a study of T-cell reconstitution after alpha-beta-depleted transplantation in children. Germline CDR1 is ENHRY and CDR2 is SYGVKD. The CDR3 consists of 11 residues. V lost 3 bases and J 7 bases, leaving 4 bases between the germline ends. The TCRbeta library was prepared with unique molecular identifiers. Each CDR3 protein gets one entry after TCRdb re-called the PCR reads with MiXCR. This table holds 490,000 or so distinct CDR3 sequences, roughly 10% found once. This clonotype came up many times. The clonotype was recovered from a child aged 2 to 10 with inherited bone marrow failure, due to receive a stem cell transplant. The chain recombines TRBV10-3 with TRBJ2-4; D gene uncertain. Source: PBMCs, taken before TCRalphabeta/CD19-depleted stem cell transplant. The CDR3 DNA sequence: TGTGCCATCAGTGACAGTAACATTCAGTACTTC. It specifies CAISDSNIQYF.